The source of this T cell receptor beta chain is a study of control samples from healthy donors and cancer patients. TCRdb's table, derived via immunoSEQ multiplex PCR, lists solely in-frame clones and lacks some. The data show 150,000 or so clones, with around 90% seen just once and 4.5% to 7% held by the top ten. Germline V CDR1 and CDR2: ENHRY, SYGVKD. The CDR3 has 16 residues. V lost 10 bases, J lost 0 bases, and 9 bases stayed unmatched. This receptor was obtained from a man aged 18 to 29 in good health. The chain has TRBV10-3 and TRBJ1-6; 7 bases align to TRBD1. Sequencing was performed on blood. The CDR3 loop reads CATTGTESSYNSPLHF. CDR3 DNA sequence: TGTGCCACCACAGGGACAGAAAGCTCCTATAATTCACCCCTCCACTTT.